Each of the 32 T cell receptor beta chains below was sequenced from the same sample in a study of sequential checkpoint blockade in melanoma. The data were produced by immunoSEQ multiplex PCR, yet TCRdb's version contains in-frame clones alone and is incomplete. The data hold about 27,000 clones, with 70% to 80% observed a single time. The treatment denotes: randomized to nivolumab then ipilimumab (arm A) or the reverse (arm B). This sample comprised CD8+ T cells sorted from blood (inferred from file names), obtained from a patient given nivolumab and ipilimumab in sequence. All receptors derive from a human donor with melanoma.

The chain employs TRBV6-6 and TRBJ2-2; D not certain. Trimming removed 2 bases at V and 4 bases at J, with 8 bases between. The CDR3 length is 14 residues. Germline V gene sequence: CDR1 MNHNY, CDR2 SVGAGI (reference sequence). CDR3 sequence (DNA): TGTGCCAGCAGTTACCCAAGCACCACCGGGGAGCTGTTTTTT. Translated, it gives CASSYPSTTGELFF.

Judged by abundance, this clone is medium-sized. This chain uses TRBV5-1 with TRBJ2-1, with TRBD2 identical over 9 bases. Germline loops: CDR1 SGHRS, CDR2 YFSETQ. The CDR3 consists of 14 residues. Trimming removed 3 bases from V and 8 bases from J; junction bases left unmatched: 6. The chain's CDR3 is CASSSRGGGDEQFF. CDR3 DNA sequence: TGCGCCAGCAGCTCGCGGGGGGGCGGAGATGAGCAGTTCTTC.

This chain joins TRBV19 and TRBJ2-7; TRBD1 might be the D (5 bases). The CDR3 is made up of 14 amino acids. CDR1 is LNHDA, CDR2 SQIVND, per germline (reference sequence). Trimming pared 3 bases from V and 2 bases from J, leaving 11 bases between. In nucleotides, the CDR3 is TGTGCCAGTAGTATCACAGGTACAGCCTACGAGCAGTACTTC. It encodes CASSITGTAYEQYF.

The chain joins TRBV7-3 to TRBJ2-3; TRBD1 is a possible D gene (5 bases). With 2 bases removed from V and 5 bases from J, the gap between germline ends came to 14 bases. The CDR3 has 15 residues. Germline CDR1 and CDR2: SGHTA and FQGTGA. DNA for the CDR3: TGTGCCAGCAGCTTAGTGGGAAGGGGCGGAGATACGCAGTATTTT. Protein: CASSLVGRGGDTQYF.

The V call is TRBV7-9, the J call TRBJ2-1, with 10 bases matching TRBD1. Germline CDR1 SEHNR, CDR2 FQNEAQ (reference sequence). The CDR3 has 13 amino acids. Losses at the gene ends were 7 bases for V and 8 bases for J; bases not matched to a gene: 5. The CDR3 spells CASIWDRGYEQFF. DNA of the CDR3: TGTGCCAGCATCTGGGACAGGGGCTATGAGCAGTTCTTC. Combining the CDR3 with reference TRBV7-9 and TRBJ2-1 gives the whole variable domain DTGVSQNPRHKITKRGQNVTFRCDPISEHNRLYWYRQTLGQGPEFLTYFQNEAQLEKSRLLSDRFSAERPKGSFSTLEIQRTEQGDSAMYLCASIWDRGYEQFFGPGTRLTVL.

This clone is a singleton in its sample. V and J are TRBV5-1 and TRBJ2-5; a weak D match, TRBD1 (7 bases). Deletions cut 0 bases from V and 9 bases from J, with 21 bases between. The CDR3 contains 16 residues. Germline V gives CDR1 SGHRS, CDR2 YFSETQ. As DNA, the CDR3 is TGCGCCAGCAGCTTGGACTCAGGGGGTGGAGGGAAAGCCCAGTACTTC. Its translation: CASSLDSGGGGKAQYF.

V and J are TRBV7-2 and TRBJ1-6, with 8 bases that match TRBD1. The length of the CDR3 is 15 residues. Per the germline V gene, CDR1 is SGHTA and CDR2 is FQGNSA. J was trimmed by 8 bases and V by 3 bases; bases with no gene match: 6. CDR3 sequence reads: CASSLLDRADSPLHF. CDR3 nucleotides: TGTGCCAGCAGCTTGCTGGACAGGGCCGATTCACCCCTCCACTTT.

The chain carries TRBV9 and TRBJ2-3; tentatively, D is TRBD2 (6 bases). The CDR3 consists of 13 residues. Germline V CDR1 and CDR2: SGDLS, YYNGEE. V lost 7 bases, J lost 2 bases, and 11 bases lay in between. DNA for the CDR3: TGTGCCAGCTCGGCGGGGCACACAGATACGCAGTATTTT. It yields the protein CASSAGHTDTQYF.

The CDR3 DNA is TGTGCCAGCAGACCTTACTCGGGGACACTCGGGGAGCTGTTTTTT. This gives the protein CASRPYSGTLGELFF. The gene calls are TRBV7-6 and TRBJ2-2; the D gene is possibly TRBD1 (6 bases). CDR3 length: 15 amino acids. Trimming removed 6 bases at V and 7 bases at J, with 18 bases between. Germline lookup yields CDR1 SGHVS and CDR2 FNYEAQ.

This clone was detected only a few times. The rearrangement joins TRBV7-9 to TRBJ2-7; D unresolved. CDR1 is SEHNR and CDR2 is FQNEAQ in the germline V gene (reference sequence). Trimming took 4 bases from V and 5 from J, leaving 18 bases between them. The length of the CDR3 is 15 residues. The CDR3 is CASSWARPHWDEQYF. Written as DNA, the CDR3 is TGTGCCAGCAGCTGGGCCCGGCCCCATTGGGACGAGCAGTACTTC.

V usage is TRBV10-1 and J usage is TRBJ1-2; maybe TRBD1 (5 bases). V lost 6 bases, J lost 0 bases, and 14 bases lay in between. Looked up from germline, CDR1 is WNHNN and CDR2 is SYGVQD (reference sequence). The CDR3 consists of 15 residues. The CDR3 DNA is TGCGCCAGCAGGACGAAACAGGACCCTAACTATGGCTACACCTTC. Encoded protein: CASRTKQDPNYGYTF.

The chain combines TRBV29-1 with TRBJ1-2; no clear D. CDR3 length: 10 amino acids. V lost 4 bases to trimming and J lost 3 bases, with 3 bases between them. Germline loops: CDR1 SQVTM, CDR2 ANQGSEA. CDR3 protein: CSVADYGYTF. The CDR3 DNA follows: TGCAGCGTTGCTGACTATGGCTACACCTTC.

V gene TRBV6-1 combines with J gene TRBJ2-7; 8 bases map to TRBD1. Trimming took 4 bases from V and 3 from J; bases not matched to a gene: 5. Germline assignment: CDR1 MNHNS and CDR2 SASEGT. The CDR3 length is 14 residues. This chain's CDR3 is CASSGSTGGYEQYF. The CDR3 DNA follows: TGTGCCAGCAGTGGAAGCACAGGGGGCTACGAGCAGTACTTC.

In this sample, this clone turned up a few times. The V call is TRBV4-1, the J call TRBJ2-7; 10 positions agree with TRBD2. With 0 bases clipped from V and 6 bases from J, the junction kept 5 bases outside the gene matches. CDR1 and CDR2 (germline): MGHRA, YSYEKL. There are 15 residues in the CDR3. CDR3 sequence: CASSQDRTSGFEQYF. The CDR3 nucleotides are TGCGCCAGCAGCCAAGATCGGACTAGCGGTTTCGAGCAGTACTTC.

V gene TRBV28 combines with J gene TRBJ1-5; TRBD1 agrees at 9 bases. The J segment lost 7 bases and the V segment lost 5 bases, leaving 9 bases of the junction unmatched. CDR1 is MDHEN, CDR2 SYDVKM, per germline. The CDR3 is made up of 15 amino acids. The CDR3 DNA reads TGTGCCAGCAGTCCCCGGGGACAGGGTGGCCAGCCCCAGCATTTT. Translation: CASSPRGQGGQPQHF.

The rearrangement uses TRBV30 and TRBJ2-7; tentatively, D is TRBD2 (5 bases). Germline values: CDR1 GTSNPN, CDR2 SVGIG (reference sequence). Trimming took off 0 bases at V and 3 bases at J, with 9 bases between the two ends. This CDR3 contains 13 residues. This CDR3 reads CAWSVPGNYEQYF. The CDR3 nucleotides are TGTGCCTGGAGTGTTCCGGGGAACTACGAGCAGTACTTC.

The CDR3 spells CASSFGVGQNTEAFF. CDR3 sequence (DNA): TGTGCCAGCAGCTTCGGAGTGGGACAAAACACTGAAGCTTTCTTT. The V and J genes are TRBV7-3 and TRBJ1-1, with D perhaps TRBD1 (6 bases). The germline V gene has CDR1 SGHTA and CDR2 FQGTGA. CDR3 size: 15 residues. V shed 3 bases and J shed 2 bases, with 13 bases lying between them.

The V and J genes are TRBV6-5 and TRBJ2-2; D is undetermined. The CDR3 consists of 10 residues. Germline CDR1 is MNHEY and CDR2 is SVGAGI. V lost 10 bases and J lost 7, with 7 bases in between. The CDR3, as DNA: TGTGCCACCTTCAGCGGGGAGCTGTTTTTT. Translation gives CATFSGELFF.

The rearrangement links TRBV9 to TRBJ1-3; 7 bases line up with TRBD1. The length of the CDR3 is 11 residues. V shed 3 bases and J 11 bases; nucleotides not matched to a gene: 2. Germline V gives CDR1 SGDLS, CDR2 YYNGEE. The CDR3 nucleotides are TGTGCCAGCAGCGAGGGGGCAGCCATATATTTT. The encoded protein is CASSEGAAIYF.

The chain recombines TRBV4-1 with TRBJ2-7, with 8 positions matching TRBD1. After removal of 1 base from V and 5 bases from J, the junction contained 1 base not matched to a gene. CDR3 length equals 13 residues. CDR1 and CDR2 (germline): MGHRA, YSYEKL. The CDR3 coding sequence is TGCGCCAGCAGCCAAGGGACAGGGAACGAGCAGTACTTC. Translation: CASSQGTGNEQYF.

The CDR3 protein is CASSGGTTNTGELFF. CDR3 DNA sequence: TGCGCCAGCAGCGGGGGGACCACGAACACCGGGGAGCTGTTTTTT. This rearrangement joins TRBV5-1 to TRBJ2-2; D possibly corresponds to TRBD2 (6 bases). Between the trimmed V and J ends, which lost 4 bases and 0 bases, there was a span of 10 bases. In germline, CDR1 is SGHRS, CDR2 YFSETQ. The CDR3 totals 15 residues.

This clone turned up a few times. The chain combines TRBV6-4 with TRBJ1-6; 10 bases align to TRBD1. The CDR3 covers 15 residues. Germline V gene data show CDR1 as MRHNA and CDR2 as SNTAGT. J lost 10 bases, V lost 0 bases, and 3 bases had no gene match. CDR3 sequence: CASSDSGQGGSPLHF. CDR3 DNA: TGTGCCAGCAGTGACTCTGGACAGGGGGGATCACCCCTCCACTTT.

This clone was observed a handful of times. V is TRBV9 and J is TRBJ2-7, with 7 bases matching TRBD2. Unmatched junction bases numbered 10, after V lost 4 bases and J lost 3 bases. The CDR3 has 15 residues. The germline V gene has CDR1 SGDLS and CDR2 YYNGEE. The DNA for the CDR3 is TGTGCCAGCAGCCGGTCCGGGGAGGGGTTCTACGAGCAGTACTTC. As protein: CASSRSGEGFYEQYF.

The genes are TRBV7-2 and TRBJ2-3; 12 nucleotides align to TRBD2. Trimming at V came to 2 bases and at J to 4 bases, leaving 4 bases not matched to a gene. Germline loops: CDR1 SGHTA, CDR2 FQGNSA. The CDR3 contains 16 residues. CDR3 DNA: TGTGCCAGCAGCTTACTAGCGGGGGGGAGGGCAGATACGCAGTATTTT. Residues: CASSLLAGGRADTQYF.

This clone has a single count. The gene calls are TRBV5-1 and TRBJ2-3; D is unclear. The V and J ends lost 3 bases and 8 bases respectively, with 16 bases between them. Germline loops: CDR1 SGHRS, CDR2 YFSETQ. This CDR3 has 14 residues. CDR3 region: CASSWVVREVTQYF. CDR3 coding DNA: TGCGCCAGCAGCTGGGTCGTAAGAGAGGTTACGCAGTATTTT.

The DNA of the CDR3 is TGCGCCAGCAGCCCCGGATCATACCCCGGGACAGGGAACACTGAAGCTTTCTTT. It translates to CASSPGSYPGTGNTEAFF. This chain uses TRBV4-1 with TRBJ1-1, with 8 bases matching TRBD1. The CDR3 runs to 18 residues. Trimming took 4 bases from V and 1 from J; bases not matched to a gene: 14. Germline V gives CDR1 MGHRA, CDR2 YSYEKL.

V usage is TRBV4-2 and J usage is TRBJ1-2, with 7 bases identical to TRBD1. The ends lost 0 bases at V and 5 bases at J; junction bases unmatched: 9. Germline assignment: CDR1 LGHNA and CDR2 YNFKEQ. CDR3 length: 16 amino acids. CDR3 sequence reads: CASSQERQGGVYGYTF. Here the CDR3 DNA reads TGTGCCAGCAGCCAAGAACGACAGGGAGGCGTTTATGGCTACACCTTC.

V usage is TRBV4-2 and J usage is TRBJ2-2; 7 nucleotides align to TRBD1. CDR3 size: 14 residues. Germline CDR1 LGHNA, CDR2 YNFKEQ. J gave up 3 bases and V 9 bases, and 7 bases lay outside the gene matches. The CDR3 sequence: CASRQGEDTGELFF. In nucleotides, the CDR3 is TGTGCCAGTAGACAGGGTGAGGACACCGGGGAGCTGTTTTTT.

The chain's CDR3 is CASSQRTIPERMNTEAFF. CDR3 sequence (DNA): TGCGCCAGCAGCCAAAGGACAATCCCGGAACGAATGAACACTGAAGCTTTCTTT. V is TRBV5-1 and J is TRBJ1-1, with D possibly matching TRBD1 (5 bases). Germline CDR1 is SGHRS and CDR2 is YFSETQ. The CDR3 consists of 18 residues. The germline V and J ends were trimmed by 4 bases and 0 bases, with 22 bases remaining between them.

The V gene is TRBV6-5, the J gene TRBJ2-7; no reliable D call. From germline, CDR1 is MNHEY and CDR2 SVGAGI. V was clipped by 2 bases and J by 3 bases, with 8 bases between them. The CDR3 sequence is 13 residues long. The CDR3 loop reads CASSYGQHYEQYF. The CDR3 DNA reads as TGTGCCAGCAGTTACGGGCAGCACTACGAGCAGTACTTC.

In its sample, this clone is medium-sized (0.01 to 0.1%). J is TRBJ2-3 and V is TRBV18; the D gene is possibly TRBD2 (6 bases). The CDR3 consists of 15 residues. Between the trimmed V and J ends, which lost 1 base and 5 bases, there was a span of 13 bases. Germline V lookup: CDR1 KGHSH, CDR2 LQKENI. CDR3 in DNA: TGTGCCAGCTCACCACTCCGGGGGTTGGGAGATACGCAGTATTTT. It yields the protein CASSPLRGLGDTQYF.

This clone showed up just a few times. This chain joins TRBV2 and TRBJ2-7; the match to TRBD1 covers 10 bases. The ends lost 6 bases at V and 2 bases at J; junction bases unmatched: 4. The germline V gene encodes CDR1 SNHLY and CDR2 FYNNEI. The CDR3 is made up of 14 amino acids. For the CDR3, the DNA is TGTGCCAGCAGAGGGACAGGGGCGCCCTACGAGCAGTACTTC. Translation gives CASRGTGAPYEQYF. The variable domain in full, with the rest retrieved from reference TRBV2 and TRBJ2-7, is EPEVTQTPSHQVTQMGQEVILRCVPISNHLYFYWYRQILGQKVEFLVSFYNNEISEKSEIFDDQFSVERPDGSNFTLKIRSTKLEDSAMYFCASRGTGAPYEQYFGPGTRLTVT.